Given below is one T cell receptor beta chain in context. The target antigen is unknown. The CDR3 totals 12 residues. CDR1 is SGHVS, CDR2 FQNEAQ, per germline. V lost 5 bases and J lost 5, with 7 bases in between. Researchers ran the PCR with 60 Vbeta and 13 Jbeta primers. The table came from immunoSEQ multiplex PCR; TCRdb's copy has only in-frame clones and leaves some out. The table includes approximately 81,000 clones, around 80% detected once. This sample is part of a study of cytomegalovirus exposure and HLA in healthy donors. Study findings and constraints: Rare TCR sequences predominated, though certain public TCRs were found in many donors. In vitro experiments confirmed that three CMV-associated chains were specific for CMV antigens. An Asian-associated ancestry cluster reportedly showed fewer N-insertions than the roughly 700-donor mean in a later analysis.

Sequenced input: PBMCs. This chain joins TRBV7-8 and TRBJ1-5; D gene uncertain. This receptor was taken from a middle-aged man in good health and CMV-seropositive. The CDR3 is CASSQDYQPQHF. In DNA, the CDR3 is TGTGCCAGCAGCCAGGATTATCAGCCCCAGCATTTT.